The source of this T cell receptor (beta chain) is a study of early T cells in non-severe SARS-CoV-2 infection. Study overall: Bulk RNA isolated from unsorted whole blood underwent sequencing; chains were not paired.

The TCR library protocol was used to attach unique molecular identifiers. These identifiers were attached to individual cDNA molecules. TCRdb fed the 5' RACE reads into MiXCR, producing one record per CDR3 protein. Among some 87,000 distinct CDR3 sequences, 9.5% to 15% were seen once, and the ten largest hold 1.1%. To note about this clonotype: Its antigen is not identified.

Study observations and caveats: Matching against VDJdb likely underestimated virus-specific expansions, favoring anti-spike CD8.

The clonotype comes from an adult who was a healthcare worker with PCR-confirmed SARS-CoV-2 infection or an uninfected control (not recorded which). Material: whole blood.

This CDR3 is CASSPLDRPNTEAFF. Written as DNA, the CDR3 is TGTGCCAGCAGCCCCCTGGACAGGCCGAACACTGAAGCTTTCTTT. The genes are TRBV14 and TRBJ1-1, with 7 nucleotides matching TRBD1. The CDR3 is 15 residues long. The germline gives CDR1 SGHDN, CDR2 FVKESK. After removal of 4 bases from V and 1 base from J, the junction contained 6 bases not matched to a gene.